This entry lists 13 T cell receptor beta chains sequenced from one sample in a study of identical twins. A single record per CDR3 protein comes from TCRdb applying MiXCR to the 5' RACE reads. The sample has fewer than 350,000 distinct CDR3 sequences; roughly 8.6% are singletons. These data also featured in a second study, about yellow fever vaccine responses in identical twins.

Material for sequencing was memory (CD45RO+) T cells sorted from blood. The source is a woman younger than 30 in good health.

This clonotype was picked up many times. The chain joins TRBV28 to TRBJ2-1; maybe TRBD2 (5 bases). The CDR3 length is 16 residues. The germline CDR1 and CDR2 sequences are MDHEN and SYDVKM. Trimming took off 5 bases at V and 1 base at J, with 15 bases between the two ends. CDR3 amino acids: CASSPRTQLSYNEQFF. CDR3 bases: TGTGCCAGCAGTCCGAGGACTCAGCTATCCTACAATGAGCAGTTCTTC.

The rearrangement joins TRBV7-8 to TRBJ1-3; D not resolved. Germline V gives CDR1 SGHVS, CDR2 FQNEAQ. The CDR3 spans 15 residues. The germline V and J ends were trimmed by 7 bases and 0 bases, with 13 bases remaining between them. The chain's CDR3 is CASNVDGTSGNTIYF. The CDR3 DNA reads TGTGCCAGCAACGTAGACGGAACCTCTGGAAACACCATATATTTT.

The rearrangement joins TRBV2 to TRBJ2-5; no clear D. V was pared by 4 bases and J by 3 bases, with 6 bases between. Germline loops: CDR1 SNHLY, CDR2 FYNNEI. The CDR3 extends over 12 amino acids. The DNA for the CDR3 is TGTGCCAGCAGTGTTCAGAAAGAGACCCAGTACTTC. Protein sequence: CASSVQKETQYF.

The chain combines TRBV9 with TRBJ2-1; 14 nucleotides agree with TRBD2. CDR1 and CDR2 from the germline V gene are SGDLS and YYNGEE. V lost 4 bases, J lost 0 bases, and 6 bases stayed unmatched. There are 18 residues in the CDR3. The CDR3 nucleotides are TGTGCCAGCAGCCCCGAGGGACTAGCGGGAGCCTCCTACAATGAGCAGTTCTTC. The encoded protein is CASSPEGLAGASYNEQFF.

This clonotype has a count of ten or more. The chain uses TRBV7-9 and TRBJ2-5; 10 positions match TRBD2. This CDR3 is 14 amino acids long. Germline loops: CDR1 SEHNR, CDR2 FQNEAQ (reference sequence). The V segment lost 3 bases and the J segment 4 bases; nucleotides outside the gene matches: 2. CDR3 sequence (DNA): TGTGCCAGCAGCTTTTGGACTAGCGGAGAGACCCAGTACTTC. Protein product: CASSFWTSGETQYF.

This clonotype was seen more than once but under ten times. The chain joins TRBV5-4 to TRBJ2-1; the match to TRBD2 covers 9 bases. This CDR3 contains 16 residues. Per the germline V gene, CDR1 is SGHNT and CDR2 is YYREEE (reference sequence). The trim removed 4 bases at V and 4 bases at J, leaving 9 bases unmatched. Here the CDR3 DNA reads TGTGCCAGCAGCCCTATCAGGACTAGCGATTACAATGAGCAGTTCTTC. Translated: CASSPIRTSDYNEQFF.

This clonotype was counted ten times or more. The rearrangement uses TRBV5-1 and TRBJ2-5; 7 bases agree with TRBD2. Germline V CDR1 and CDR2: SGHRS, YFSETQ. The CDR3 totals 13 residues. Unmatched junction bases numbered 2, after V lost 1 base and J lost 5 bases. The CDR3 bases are TGCGCCAGCAGCTTGAGCGGGACTGAGACCCAGTACTTC. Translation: CASSLSGTETQYF.

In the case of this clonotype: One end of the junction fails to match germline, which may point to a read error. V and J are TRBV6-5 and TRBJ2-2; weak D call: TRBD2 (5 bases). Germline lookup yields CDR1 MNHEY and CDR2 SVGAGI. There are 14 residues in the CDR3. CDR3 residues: CASSYSREAGELVF. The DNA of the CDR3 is TGTGCCAGCAGTTACTCGAGAGAGGCCGGGGAGCTGGTTTTT.

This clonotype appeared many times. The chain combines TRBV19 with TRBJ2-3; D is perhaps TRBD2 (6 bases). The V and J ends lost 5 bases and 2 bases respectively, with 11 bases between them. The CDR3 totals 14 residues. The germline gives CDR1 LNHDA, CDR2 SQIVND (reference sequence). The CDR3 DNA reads TGTGCCAGTAGTCCCCCGGGGGTCACAGATACGCAGTATTTT. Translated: CASSPPGVTDTQYF.

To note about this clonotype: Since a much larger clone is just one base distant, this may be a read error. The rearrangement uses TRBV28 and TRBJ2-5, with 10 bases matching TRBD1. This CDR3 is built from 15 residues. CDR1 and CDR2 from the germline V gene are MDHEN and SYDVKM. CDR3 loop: CASGLLGQGLETQYF. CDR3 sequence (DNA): TGTGCCAGCGGTTTATTGGGACAGGGGCTGGAGACCCAGTACTTC.

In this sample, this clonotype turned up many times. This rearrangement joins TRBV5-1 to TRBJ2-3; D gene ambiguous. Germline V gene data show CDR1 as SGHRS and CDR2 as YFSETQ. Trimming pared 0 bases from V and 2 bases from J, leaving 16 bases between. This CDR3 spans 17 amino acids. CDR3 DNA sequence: TGCGCCAGCAGCTTGGGGACCCACCAGCTTCTCACAGATACGCAGTATTTT. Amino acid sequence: CASSLGTHQLLTDTQYF.

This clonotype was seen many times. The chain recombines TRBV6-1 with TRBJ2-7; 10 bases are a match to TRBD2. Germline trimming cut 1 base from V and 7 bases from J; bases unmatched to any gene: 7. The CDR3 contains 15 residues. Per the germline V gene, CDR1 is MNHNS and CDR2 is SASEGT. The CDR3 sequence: CASSEELAGFREQYV. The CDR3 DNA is TGTGCCAGCAGTGAAGAACTAGCGGGGTTCCGGGAGCAGTACGTC.

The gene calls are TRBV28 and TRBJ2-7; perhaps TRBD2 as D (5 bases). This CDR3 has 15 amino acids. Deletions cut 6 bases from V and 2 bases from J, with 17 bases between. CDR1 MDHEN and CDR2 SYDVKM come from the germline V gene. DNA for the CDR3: TGTGCCAGCAGCCCTGTTCTAGCAAAGACCTACGAGCAGTACTTC. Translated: CASSPVLAKTYEQYF. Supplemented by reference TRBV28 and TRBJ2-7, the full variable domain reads DVKVTQSSRYLVKRTGEKVFLECVQDMDHENMFWYRQDPGLGLRLIYFSYDVKMKEKGDIPEGYSVSREKKERFSLILESASTNQTSMYLCASSPVLAKTYEQYFGPGTRLTVT.